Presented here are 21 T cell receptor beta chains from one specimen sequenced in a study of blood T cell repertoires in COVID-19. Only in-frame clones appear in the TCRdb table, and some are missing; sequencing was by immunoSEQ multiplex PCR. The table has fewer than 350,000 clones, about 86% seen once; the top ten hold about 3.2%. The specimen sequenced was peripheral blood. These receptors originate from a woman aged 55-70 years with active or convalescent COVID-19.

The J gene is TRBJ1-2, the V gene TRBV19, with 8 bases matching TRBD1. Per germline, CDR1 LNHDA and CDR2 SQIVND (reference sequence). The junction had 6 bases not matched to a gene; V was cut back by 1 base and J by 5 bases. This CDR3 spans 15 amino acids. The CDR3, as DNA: TGTGCCAGTAGTATAGGGCAGGGGGCTCGGTATGGCTACACCTTC. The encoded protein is CASSIGQGARYGYTF.

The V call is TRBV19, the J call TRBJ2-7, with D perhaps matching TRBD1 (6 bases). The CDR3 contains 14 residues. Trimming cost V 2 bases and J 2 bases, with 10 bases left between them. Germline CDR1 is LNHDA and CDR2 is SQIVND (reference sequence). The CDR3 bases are TGTGCCAGTAGTATACTGCCAGGGGCCTACGAGCAGTACTTC. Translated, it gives CASSILPGAYEQYF.

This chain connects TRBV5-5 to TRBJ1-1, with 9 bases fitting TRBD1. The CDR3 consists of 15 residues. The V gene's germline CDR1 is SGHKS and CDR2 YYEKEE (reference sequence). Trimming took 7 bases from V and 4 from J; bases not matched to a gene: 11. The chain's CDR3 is CASRTGGVVATEAFF. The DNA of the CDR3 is TGTGCCAGCCGCACAGGGGGCGTTGTTGCCACTGAAGCTTTCTTT.

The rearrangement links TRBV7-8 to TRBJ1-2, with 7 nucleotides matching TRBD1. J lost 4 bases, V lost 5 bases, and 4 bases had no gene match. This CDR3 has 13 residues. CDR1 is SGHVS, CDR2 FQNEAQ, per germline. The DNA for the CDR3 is TGTGCCAGCAGCCACCGGGACAGCTATGGCTACACCTTC. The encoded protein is CASSHRDSYGYTF.

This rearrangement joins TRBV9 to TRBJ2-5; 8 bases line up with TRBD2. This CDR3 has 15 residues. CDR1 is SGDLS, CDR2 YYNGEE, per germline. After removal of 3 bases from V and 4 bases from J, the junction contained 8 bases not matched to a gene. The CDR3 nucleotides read TGTGCCAGCAGCGACGGGTGGCTAGCGGGAGAGACCCAGTACTTC. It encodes CASSDGWLAGETQYF.

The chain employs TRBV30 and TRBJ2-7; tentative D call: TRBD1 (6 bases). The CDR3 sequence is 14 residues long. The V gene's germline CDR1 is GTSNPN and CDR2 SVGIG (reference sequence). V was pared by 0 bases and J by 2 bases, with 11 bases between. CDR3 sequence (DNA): TGTGCCTGGAGTGTTGGGAACAGGGCCTACGAGCAGTACTTC. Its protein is CAWSVGNRAYEQYF. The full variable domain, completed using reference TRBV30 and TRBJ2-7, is SQTIHQWPATLVQPVGSPLSLECTVEGTSNPNLYWYRQAAGRGLQLLFYSVGIGQISSEVPQNLSASRPQDRQFILSSKKLLLSDSGFYLCAWSVGNRAYEQYFGPGTRLTVT.

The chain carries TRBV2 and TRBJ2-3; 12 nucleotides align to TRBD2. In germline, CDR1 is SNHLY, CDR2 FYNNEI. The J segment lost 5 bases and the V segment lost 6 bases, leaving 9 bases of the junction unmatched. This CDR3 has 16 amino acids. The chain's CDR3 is CASSPLAGGREDTQYF. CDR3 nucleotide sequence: TGTGCCAGCAGCCCACTAGCGGGGGGAAGGGAAGATACGCAGTATTTT.

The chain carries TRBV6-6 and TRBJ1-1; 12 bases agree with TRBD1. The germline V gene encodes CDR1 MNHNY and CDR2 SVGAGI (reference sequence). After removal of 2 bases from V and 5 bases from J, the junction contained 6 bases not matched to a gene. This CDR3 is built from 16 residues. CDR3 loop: CASSYPGQGAMTEAFF. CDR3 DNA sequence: TGTGCCAGCAGTTACCCGGGACAGGGGGCGATGACTGAAGCTTTCTTT.

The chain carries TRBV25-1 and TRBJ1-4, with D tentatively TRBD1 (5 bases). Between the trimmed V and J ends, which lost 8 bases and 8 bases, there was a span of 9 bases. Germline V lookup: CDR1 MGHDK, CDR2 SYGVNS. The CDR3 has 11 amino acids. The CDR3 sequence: CASRGGEKLFF. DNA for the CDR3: TGTGCCAGCCGGGGGGGGGAAAAACTGTTTTTT.

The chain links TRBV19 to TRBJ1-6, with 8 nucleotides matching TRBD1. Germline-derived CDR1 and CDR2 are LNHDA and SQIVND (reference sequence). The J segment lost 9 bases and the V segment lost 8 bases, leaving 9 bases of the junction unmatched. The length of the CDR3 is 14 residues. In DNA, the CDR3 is TGTGCCAGTGGGCTTGGGACAGGAATTTCACCCCTCCACTTT. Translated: CASGLGTGISPLHF.

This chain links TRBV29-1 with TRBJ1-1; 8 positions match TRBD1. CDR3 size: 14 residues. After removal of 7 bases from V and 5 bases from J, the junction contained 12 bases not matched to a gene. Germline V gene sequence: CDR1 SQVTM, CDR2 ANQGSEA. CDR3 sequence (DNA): TGCAGCGCGGGGGAAAGACAGGGGAGAACTGAAGCTTTCTTT. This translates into CSAGERQGRTEAFF. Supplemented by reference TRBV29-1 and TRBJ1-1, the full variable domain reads SAVISQKPSRDICQRGTSLTIQCQVDSQVTMMFWYRQQPGQSLTLIATANQGSEATYESGFVIDKFPISRPNLTFSTLTVSNMSPEDSSIYLCSAGERQGRTEAFFGQGTRLTVV.

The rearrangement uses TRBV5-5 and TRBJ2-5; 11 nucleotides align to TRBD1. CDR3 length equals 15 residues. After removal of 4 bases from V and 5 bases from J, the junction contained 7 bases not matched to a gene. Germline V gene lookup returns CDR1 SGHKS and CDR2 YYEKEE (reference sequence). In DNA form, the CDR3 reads TGTGCCAGCAGCAATGGACAGGGGGCGCGGGAGACCCAGTACTTC. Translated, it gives CASSNGQGARETQYF.

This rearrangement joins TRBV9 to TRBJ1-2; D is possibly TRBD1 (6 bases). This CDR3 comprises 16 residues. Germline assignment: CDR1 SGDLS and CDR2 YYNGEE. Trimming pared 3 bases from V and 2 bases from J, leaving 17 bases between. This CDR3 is CASSEGEGRLNYGYTF. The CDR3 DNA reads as TGTGCCAGCAGCGAGGGGGAGGGACGTTTGAACTATGGCTACACCTTC.

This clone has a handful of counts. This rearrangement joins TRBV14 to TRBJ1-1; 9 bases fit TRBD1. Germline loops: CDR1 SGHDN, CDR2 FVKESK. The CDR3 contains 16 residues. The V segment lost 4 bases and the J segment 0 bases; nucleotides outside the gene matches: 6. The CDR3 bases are TGTGCCAGCAGCCTTTGGACAGGGGATTTGAACACTGAAGCTTTCTTT. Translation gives CASSLWTGDLNTEAFF.

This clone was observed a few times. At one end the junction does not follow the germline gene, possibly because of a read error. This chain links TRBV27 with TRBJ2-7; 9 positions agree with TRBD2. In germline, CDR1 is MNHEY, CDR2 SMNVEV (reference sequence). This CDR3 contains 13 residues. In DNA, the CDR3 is TGTGCCAGCAGCCCGGGGAGCGGGGGGCCCAAGTCCTTC. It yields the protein CASSPGSGGPKSF.

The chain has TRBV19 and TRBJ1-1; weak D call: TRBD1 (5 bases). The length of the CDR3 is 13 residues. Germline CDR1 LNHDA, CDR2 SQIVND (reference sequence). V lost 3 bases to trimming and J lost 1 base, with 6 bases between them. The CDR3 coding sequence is TGTGCCAGTAGTATCGGACAGAACACTGAAGCTTTCTTT. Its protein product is CASSIGQNTEAFF.

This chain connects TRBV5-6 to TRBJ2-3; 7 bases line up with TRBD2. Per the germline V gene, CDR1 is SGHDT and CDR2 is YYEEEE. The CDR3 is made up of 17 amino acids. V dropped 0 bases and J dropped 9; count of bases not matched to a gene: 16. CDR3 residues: CASSLVGTTRLLETQYF. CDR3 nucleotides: TGTGCCAGCAGCTTGGTTGGGACTACCCGACTATTGGAGACGCAGTATTTT.

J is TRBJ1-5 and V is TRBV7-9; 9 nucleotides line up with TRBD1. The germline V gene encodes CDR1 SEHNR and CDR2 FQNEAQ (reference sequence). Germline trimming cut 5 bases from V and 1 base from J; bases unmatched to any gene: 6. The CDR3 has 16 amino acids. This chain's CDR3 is CASSNGQGSSNQPQHF. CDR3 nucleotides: TGTGCCAGCAGCAACGGACAGGGGTCGAGCAATCAGCCCCAGCATTTT. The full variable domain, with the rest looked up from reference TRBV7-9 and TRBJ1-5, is DTGVSQNPRHKITKRGQNVTFRCDPISEHNRLYWYRQTLGQGPEFLTYFQNEAQLEKSRLLSDRFSAERPKGSFSTLEIQRTEQGDSAMYLCASSNGQGSSNQPQHFGDGTRLSIL.

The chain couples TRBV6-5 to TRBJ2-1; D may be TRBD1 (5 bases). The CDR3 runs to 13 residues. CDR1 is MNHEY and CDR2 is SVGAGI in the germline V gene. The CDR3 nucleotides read TGTGCAGCAAGGGCAGGGATCGACAATGAGCAGTTCTTC. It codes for CAARAGIDNEQFF.

The CDR3 protein is CASSPLPPSPQETQYF. The CDR3 DNA sequence: TGCGCCAGCAGCCCTCTTCCGCCTAGTCCCCAAGAGACCCAGTACTTC. This sequence joins TRBV4-1 and TRBJ2-5, with D unresolved. The CDR3 extends over 16 amino acids. Trimming stripped 4 bases from V and 1 base from J, with 16 bases between. The germline V gene has CDR1 MGHRA and CDR2 YSYEKL.

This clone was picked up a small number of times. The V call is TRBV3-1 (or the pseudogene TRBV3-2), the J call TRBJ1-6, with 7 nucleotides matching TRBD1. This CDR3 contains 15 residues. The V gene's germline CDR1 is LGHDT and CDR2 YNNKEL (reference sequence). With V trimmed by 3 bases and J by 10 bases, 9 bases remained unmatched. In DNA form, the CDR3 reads TGTGCCAGCAGCCATCAGGGGGTTGGCAGATCACCCCTCCACTTT. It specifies CASSHQGVGRSPLHF.